This paragraph reports one T cell receptor (beta chain). The data belong to a study of blood T cell repertoires in COVID-19. The wider study: Whether acute or convalescent, the COVID-19 samples came from the United States, Italy and Spain. From T cells, B-cell-depleted T cells, or PBMCs came the material, which was cDNA or gDNA.

In the original processing: Nucleated cell number was recorded as an estimate derived from reference gene primer amplification. This table comes from immunoSEQ multiplex PCR, and its TCRdb copy is limited to in-frame clones, with some not included. V, J and clone size are taken as reported in that table, and D and trimming were inferred from the DNA itself. The repertoire has tens of thousands of clones, 65% to 90% of them found once; the top ten carry 10%. Enrollment of patients from Seattle took place during active infection, with longitudinal follow-up. V lost 4 bases and J lost 3, with 10 bases in between. CDR3 length equals 13 residues. The germline gives CDR1 SEHNR, CDR2 FQNEAQ (reference sequence).

The chain employs TRBV7-9 and TRBJ2-7; D unresolved. The sequence was collected from a man between 50 and 59 years old with COVID-19, enrolled during active disease. Sequenced: peripheral blood. The CDR3 reads CASSSYSGYEQYF. The CDR3 coding sequence is TGTGCCAGCAGCTCGTATTCGGGCTACGAGCAGTACTTC.